The rows below give T cell receptor beta chains drawn from one sample of a study of blood T cell repertoires in COVID-19. The protocol was immunoSEQ multiplex PCR, while the TCRdb copy is restricted to in-frame clones and leaves out a portion. The sample records approximately 160,000 clones, approximately 80% being singletons. The sample consisted of PBMCs or T cells enriched from blood (not recorded which). The source is a woman in her forties or fifties who had recovered from COVID-19. CDR3s include the opening cysteine and the closing phenylalanine or tryptophan. D genes are given only for firm matches. The listing skips clone size in some rows; elsewhere it reads once, few, many or a size class.

- | - | TRBJ1-2 | TRBV12-3/TRBV12-4 | CASSLSYHYGYTF | TGTGCCAGCAGTTTATCTTATCACTATGGCTACACCTTC
TRBD1 | - | TRBJ1-2 | TRBV6-5 | CASSYSGQGANYGYTF | TGTGCCAGCAGTTACAGCGGACAGGGGGCTAACTATGGCTACACCTTC
- | - | TRBJ1-5 | TRBV19 | CASSISSSNQPQHF | TGTGCCAGTAGTATCTCGAGTAGCAATCAGCCCCAGCATTTT
TRBD2 | - | TRBJ2-4 | TRBV7-2 | CASSLGPVAGKNIQYF | TGTGCCAGCAGCTTAGGGCCCGTAGCGGGCAAAAACATTCAGTACTTC
- | - | TRBJ1-2 | TRBV18 | CASSPQQGEANYGYTF | TGTGCCAGCTCACCCCAACAGGGTGAAGCTAACTATGGCTACACCTTC
- | - | TRBJ2-6 | TRBV28 | CASGAYSGANVLTF | TGTGCCAGCGGGGCGTACTCTGGGGCCAACGTCCTGACTTTC
- | - | TRBJ1-1 | TRBV28 | CASSDHGTEAFF | TGTGCCAGCAGTGATCACGGTACTGAAGCTTTCTTT
- | once | TRBJ2-1 | TRBV29-1 | CSVFHPPGEEQFF | TGCAGCGTCTTCCATCCCCCGGGAGAGGAGCAGTTCTTC
TRBD2 | - | TRBJ2-1 | TRBV19 | CASSPQERGRNEQFF | TGTGCCAGTAGTCCCCAAGAGCGGGGGAGGAATGAGCAGTTCTTC
- | - | TRBJ2-1 | TRBV6-5 | CASSYSRFIYNEQFF | TGTGCCAGCAGTTACAGTCGGTTCATCTACAATGAGCAGTTCTTC
- | - | TRBJ1-6 | TRBV28 | CASSRRQSVVPLHF | TGTGCCAGCAGTCGTCGACAGTCCGTGGTACCCCTCCACTTT
TRBD2 | - | TRBJ2-1 | TRBV5-4 | CASSLDSGRDNEQFF | TGTGCCAGCAGCTTGGACAGCGGGAGAGACAATGAGCAGTTCTTC
- | - | TRBJ2-7 | TRBV6-5 | CASSPGTIRGEQYF | TGTGCCAGCAGCCCCGGGACAATCAGGGGTGAGCAGTACTTC
- | few | TRBJ1-5 | TRBV9 | CASSVGGEGAQPQHF | TGTGCCAGCAGCGTAGGGGGAGAGGGCGCTCAGCCCCAGCATTTT
- | - | TRBJ2-1 | TRBV5-1 | CASSSLEENEQFF | TGCGCCAGCAGCTCTCTAGAGGAAAATGAGCAGTTCTTC
TRBD1 | - | TRBJ1-4 | TRBV7-9 | CASSRGQGVEREKLFF | TGTGCCAGCAGCCGGGGACAGGGGGTCGAGAGGGAAAAACTGTTTTTT
- | - | TRBJ2-1 | TRBV5-1 | CASRSSGGGMEQFF | TGCGCCAGCAGATCTAGCGGAGGGGGTATGGAGCAGTTCTTC
- | - | TRBJ1-6 | TRBV7-2 | CASRGEGSRNSPLHF | TGTGCCAGCCGGGGGGAGGGGTCTAGGAATTCACCCCTCCACTTT
TRBD2 | once | TRBJ2-5 | TRBV5-1 | CASSFVSGGAGETQYF | TGCGCCAGCAGCTTTGTCAGCGGGGGGGCAGGAGAGACCCAGTACTTC
TRBD2 | - | TRBJ2-1 | TRBV27 | CASSLSPPGGSFEQFF | TGTGCCAGCAGTTTATCCCCCCCAGGCGGGAGTTTTGAGCAGTTCTTC
- | - | TRBJ2-3 | TRBV7-9 | CASSPFADTQYF | TGTGCCAGCAGCCCGTTTGCAGATACGCAGTATTTT
- | once | TRBJ1-4 | TRBV19 | CATTGRPGEKLFF | TGTGCCACCACGGGGAGGCCGGGTGAAAAACTGTTTTTT
- | - | TRBJ2-7 | TRBV12-3/TRBV12-4 | CASSFGQGYEQYF | TGTGCCAGCAGTTTTGGCCAGGGCTACGAGCAGTACTTC
- | - | TRBJ2-5 | TRBV7-2 | CASSLESGLLLETQYF | TGTGCCAGCAGCTTAGAGTCAGGGCTATTGTTAGAGACCCAGTACTTC
TRBD2 | once | TRBJ2-1 | TRBV30 | CAWSVLAGVTYNEQFF | TGTGCCTGGAGTGTACTAGCGGGGGTTACCTACAATGAGCAGTTCTTC
TRBD1 | - | TRBJ1-2 | TRBV6-5 | CASSYSIQGAGGYTF | TGTGCCAGCAGTTACTCGATACAGGGGGCGGGTGGCTACACCTTC
- | - | TRBJ2-7 | TRBV7-9 | CASSSREGYEQYF | TGTGCCAGCAGCTCCCGGGAAGGCTACGAGCAGTACTTC
- | few | TRBJ1-6 | TRBV7-3 | CASRLTETPSPLHF | TGTGCCAGCAGGTTGACTGAAACACCCTCACCCCTCCACTTT
TRBD2 | once | TRBJ2-1 | TRBV7-2 | CASRTKLADPSSYNEQFF | TGTGCCAGCAGGACGAAACTAGCGGATCCGAGCTCCTACAATGAGCAGTTCTTC
- | - | TRBJ1-6 | TRBV5-1 | CASSSGNSPLHF | TGCGCCAGCAGCTCAGGAAATTCACCCCTCCACTTT
- | - | TRBJ1-4 | TRBV28 | CASSPTGTGEKLFF | TGTGCCAGCAGCCCGACGGGAACGGGTGAAAAACTGTTTTTT